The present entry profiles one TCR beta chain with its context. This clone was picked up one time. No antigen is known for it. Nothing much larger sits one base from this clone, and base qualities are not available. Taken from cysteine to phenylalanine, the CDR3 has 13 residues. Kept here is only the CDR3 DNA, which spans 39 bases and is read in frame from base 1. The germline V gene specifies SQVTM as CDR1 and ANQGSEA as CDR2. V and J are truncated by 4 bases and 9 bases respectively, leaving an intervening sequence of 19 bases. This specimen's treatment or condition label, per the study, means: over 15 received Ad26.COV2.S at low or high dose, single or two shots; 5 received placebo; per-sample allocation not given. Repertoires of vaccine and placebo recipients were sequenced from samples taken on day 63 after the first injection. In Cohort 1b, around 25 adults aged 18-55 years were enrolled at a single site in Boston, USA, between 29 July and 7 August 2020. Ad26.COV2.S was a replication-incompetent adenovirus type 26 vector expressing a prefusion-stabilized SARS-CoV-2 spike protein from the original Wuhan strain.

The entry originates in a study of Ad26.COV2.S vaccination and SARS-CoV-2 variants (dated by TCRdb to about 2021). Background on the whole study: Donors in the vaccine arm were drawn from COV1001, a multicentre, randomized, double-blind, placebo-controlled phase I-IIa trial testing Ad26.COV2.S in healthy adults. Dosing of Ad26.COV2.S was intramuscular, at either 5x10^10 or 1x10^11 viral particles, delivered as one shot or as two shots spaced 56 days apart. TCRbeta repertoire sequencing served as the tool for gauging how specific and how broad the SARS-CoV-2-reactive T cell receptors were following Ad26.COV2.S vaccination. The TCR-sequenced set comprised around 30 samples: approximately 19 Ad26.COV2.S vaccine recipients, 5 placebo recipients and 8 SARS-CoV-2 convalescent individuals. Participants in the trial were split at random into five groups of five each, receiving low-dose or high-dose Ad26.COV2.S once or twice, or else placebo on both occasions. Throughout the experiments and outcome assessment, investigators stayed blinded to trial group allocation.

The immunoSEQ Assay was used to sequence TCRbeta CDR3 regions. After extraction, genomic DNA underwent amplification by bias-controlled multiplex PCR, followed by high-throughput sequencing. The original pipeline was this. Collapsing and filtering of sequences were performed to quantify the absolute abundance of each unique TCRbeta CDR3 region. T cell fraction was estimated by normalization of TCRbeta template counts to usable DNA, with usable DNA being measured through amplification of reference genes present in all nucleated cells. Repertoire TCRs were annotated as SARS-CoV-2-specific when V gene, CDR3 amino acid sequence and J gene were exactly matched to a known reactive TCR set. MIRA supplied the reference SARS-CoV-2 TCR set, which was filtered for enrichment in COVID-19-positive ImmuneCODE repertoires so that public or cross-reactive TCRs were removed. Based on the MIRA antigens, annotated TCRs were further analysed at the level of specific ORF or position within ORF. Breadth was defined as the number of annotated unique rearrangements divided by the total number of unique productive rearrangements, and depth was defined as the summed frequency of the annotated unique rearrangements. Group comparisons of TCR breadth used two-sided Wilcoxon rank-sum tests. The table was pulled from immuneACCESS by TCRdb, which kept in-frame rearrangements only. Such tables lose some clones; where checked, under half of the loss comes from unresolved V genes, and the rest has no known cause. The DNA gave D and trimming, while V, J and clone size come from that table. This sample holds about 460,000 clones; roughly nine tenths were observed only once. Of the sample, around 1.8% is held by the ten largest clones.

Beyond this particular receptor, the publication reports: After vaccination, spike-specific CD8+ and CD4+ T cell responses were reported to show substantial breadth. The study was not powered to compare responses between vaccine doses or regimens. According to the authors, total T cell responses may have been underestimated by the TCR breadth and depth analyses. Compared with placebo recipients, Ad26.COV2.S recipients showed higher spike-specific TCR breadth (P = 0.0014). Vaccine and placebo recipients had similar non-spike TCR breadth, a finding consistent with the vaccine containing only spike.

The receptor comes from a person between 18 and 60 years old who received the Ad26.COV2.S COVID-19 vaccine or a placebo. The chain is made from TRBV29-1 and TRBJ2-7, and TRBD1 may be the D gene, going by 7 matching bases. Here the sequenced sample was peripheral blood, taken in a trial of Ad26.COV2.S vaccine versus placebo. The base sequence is TGCAGCGTTGCCAGGGGGGACAATACGCTGCAGTACTTC. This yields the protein CSVARGDNTLQYF.